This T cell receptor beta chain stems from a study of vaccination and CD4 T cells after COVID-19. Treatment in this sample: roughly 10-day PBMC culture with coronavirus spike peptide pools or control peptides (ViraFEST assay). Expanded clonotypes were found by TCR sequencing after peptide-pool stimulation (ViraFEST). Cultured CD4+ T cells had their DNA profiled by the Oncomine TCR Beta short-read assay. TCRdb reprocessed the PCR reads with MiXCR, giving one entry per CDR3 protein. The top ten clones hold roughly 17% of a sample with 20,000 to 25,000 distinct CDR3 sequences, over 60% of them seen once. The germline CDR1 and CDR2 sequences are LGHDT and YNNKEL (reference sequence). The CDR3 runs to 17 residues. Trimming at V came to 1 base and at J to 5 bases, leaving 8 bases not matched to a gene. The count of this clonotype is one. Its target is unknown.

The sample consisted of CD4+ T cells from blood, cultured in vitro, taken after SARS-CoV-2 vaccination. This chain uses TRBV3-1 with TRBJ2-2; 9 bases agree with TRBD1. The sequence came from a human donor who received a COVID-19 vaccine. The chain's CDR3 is CASSQAPGQGRTGELFF. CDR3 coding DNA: TGTGCCAGCAGCCAAGCCCCCGGACAGGGGAGAACCGGGGAGCTGTTTTTT.